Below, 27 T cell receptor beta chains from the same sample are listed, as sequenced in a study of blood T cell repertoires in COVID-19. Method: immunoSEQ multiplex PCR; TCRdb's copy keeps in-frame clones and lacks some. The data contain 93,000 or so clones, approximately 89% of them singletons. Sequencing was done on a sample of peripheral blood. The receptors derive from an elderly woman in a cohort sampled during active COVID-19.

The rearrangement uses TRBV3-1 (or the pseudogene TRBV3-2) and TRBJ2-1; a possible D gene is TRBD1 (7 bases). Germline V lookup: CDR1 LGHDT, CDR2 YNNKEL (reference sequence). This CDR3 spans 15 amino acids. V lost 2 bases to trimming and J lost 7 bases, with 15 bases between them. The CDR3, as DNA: TGTGCCAGCAGCCAAACAGGGGCGGGACTGAATGAGCAGTTCTTC. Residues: CASSQTGAGLNEQFF.

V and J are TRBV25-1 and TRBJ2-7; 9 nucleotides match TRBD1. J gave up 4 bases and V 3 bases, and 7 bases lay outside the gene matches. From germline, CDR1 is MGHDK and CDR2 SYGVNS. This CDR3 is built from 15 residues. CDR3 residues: CASSDPTGGKYEQYF. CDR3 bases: TGTGCCAGCAGTGACCCCACAGGGGGCAAGTACGAGCAGTACTTC.

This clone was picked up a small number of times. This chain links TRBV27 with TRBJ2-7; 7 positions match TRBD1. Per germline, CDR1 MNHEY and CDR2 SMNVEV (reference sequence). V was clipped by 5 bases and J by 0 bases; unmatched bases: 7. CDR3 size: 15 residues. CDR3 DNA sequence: TGTGCCAGCAGTGGACAGGCCCGCAGCTCCTACGAGCAGTACTTC. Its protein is CASSGQARSSYEQYF.

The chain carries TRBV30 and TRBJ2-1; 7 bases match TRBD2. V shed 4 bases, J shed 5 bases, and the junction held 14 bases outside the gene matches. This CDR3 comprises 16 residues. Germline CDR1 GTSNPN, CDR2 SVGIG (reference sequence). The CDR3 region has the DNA TGTGCCTGGACCCTACCACCGGGACTAACTAACAATGAGCAGTTCTTC. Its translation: CAWTLPPGLTNNEQFF.

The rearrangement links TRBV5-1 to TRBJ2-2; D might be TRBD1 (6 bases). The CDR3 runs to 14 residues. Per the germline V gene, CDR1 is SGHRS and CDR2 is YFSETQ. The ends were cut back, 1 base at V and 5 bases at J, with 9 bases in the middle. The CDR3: CASSLQTGTGELFF. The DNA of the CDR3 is TGCGCCAGCAGCTTGCAAACAGGGACCGGGGAGCTGTTTTTT.

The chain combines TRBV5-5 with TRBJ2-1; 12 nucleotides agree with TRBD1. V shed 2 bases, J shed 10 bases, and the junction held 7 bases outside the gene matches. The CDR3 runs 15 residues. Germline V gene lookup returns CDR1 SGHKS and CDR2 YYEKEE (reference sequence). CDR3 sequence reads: CASSLKPGTGGEQFF. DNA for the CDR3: TGTGCCAGCAGCTTAAAACCCGGGACAGGGGGCGAGCAGTTCTTC.

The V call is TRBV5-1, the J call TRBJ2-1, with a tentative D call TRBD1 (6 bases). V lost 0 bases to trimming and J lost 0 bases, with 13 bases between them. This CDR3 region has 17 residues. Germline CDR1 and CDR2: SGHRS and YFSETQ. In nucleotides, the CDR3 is TGCGCCAGCAGCTTGGCTACAGGGTTAAGCTCCTACAATGAGCAGTTCTTC. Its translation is CASSLATGLSSYNEQFF.

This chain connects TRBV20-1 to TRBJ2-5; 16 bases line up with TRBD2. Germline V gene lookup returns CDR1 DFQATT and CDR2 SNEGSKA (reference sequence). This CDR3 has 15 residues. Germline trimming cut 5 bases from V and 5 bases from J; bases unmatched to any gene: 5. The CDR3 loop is CSACGTSGGVETQYF. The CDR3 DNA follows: TGCAGTGCTTGTGGGACTAGCGGGGGGGTCGAGACCCAGTACTTC.

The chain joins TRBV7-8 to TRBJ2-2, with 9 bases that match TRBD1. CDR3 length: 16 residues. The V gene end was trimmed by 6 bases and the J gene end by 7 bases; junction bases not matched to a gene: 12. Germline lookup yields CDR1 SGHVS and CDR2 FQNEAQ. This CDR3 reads CASRDTWDRVSGELFF. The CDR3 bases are TGTGCCAGCAGAGACACCTGGGACAGGGTAAGCGGGGAGCTGTTTTTT.

The DNA for the CDR3 is TGTGCCATCAGTGAGCGGCAGGCAAACTATGGCTACACCTTC. Amino acid sequence: CAISERQANYGYTF. This sequence joins TRBV10-3 and TRBJ1-2; D not resolved. The V end lost 2 bases, the J end lost 2 bases, and 9 bases lay between the germline ends. The CDR3 loop spans 14 amino acids. Germline values: CDR1 ENHRY, CDR2 SYGVKD.

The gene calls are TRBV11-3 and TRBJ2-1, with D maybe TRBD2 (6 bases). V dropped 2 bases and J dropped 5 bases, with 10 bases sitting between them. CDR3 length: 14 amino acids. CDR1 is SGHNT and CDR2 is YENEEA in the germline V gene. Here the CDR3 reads CASSLQVADNEQFF. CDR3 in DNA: TGTGCCAGCAGCTTACAGGTAGCGGACAATGAGCAGTTCTTC. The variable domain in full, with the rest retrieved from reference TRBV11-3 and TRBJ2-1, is EAGVVQSPRYKIIEKKQPVAFWCNPISGHNTLYWYLQNLGQGPELLIRYENEEAVDDSQLPKDRFSAERLKGVDSTLKIQPAELGDSAVYLCASSLQVADNEQFFGPGTRLTVL.

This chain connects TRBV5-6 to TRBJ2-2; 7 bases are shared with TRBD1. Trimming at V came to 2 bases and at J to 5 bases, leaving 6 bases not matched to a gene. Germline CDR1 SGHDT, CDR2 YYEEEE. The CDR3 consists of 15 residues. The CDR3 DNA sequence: TGTGCCAGCAGCTTTGACAGGGTAGATACCGGGGAGCTGTTTTTT. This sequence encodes CASSFDRVDTGELFF.

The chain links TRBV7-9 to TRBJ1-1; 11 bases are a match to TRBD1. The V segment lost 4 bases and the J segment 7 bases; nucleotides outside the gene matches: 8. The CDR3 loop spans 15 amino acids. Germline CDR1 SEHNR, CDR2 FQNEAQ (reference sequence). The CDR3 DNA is TGTGCCAGCAGCTGGGGGACAGGGGGAAAGGATGAAGCTTTCTTT. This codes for CASSWGTGGKDEAFF.

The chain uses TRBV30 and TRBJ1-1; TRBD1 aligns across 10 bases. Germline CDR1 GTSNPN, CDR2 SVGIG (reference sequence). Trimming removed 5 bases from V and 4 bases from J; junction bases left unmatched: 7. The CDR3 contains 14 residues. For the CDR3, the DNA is TGTGCCTGGGCGACAGGGGGCTCGAGCACTGAAGCTTTCTTT. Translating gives CAWATGGSSTEAFF.

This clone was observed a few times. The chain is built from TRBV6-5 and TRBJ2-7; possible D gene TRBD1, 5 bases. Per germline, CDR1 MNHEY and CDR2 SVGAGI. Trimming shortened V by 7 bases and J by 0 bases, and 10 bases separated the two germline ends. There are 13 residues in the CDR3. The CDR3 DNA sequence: TGTGCCAGCACCCAGGGAACCTCCTACGAGCAGTACTTC. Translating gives CASTQGTSYEQYF.

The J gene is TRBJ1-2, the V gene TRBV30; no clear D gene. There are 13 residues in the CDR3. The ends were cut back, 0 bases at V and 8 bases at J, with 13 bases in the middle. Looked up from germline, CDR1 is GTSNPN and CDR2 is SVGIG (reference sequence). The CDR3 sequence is CAWSVRGSSGYTF. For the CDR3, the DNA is TGTGCCTGGAGTGTACGAGGATCTAGCGGCTACACCTTC. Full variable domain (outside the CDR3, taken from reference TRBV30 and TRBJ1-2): SQTIHQWPATLVQPVGSPLSLECTVEGTSNPNLYWYRQAAGRGLQLLFYSVGIGQISSEVPQNLSASRPQDRQFILSSKKLLLSDSGFYLCAWSVRGSSGYTFGSGTRLTVV.

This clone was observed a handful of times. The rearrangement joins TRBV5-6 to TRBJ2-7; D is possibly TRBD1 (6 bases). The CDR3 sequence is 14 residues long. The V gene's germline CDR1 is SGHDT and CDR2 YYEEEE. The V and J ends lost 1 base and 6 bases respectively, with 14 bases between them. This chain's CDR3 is CASSLPGVVIEQYF. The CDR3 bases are TGTGCCAGCAGCTTGCCAGGGGTGGTTATCGAGCAGTACTTC.

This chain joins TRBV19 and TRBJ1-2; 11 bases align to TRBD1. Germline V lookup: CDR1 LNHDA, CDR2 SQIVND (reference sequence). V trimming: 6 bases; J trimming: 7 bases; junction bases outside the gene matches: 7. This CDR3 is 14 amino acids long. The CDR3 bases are TGTGCCAGTAGGGGTCGGGACAGGGGGTTTGGCTACACCTTC. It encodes CASRGRDRGFGYTF. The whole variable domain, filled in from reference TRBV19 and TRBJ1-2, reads DGGITQSPKYLFRKEGQNVTLSCEQNLNHDAMYWYRQDPGQGLRLIYYSQIVNDFQKGDIAEGYSVSREKKESFPLTVTSAQKNPTAFYLCASRGRDRGFGYTFGSGTRLTVV.

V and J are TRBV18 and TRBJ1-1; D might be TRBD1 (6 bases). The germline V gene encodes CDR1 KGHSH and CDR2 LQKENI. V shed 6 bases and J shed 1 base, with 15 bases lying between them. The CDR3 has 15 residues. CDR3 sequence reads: CASSLGQRGNTEAFF. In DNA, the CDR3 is TGTGCCAGCTCCCTTGGACAGAGAGGGAACACTGAAGCTTTCTTT. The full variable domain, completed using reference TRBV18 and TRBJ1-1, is NAGVMQNPRHLVRRRGQEARLRCSPMKGHSHVYWYRQLPEEGLKFMVYLQKENIIDESGMPKERFSAEFPKEGPSILRIQQVVRGDSAAYFCASSLGQRGNTEAFFGQGTRLTVV.

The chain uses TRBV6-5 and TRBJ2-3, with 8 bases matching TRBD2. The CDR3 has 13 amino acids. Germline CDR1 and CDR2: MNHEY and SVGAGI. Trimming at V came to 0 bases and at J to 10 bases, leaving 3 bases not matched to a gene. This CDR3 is CASSYSVGRAQYF. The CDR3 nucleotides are TGTGCCAGCAGTTACTCGGTCGGGAGGGCGCAGTATTTT.

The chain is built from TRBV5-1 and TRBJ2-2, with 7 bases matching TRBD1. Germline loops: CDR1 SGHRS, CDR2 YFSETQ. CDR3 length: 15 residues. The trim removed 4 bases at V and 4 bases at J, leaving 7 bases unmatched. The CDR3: CASSGGQGVTGELFF. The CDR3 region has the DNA TGCGCCAGCAGCGGTGGGCAGGGGGTCACCGGGGAGCTGTTTTTT. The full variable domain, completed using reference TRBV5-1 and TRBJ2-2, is KAGVTQTPRYLIKTRGQQVTLSCSPISGHRSVSWYQQTPGQGLQFLFEYFSETQRNKGNFPGRFSGRQFSNSRSEMNVSTLELGDSALYLCASSGGQGVTGELFFGEGSRLTVL.

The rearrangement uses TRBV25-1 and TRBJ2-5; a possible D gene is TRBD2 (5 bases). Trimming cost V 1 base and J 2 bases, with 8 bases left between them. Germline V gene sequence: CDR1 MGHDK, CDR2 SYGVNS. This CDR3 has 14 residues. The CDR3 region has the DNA TGTGCCAGCAGTGAATCGGGGTCGCAAGAGACCCAGTACTTC. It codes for CASSESGSQETQYF.

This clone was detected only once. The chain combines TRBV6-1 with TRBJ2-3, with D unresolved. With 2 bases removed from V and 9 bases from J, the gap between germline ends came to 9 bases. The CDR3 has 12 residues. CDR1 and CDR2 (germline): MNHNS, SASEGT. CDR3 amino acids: CASSEYSATQYF. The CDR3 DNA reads TGTGCCAGCAGTGAATACTCCGCCACGCAGTATTTT.

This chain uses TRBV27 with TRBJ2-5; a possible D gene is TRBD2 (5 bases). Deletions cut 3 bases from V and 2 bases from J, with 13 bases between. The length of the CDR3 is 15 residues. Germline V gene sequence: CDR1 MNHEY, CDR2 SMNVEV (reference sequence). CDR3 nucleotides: TGTGCCAGCAGTTTCTTAGGGAGCGGTCAAGAGACCCAGTACTTC. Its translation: CASSFLGSGQETQYF.

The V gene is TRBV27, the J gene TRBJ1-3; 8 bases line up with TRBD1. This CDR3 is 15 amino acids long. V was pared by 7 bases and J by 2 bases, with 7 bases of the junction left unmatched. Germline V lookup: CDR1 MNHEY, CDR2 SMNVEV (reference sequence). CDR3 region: CASIGQGNAGNTIYF. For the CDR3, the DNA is TGTGCCAGCATAGGACAGGGAAACGCTGGAAACACCATATATTTT.

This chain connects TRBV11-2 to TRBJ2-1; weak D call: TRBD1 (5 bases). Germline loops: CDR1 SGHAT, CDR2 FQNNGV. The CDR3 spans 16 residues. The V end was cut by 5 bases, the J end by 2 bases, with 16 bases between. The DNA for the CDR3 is TGTGCCAGCAGCCCGACCCAGGGATTCCCCTACAATGAGCAGTTCTTC. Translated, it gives CASSPTQGFPYNEQFF.

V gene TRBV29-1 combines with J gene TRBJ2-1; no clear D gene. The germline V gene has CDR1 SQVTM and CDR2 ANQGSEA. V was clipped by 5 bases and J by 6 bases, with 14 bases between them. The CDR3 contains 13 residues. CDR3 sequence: CSVRRASINEQFF. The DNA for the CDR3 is TGCAGCGTTCGTCGCGCGTCAATCAATGAGCAGTTCTTC.